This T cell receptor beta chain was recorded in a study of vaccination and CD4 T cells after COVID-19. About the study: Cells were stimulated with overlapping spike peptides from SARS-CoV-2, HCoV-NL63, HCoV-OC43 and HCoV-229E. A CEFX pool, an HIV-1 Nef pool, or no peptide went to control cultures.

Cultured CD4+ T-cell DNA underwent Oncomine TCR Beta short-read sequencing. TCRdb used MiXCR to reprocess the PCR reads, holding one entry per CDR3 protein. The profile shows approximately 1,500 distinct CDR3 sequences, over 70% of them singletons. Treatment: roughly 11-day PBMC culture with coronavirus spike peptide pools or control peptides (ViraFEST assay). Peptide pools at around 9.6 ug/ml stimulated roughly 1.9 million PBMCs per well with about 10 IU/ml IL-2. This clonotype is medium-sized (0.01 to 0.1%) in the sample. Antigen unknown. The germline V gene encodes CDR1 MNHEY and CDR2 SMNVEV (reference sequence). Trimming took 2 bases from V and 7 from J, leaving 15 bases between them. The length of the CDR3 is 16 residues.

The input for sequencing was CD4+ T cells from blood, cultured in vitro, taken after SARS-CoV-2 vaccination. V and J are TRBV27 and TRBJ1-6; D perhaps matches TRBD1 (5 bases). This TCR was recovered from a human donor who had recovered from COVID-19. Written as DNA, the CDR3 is TGTGCCAGCAGTTTAAGGCTCGGGGGATCAAATTCACCCCTCCACTTT. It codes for CASSLRLGGSNSPLHF.